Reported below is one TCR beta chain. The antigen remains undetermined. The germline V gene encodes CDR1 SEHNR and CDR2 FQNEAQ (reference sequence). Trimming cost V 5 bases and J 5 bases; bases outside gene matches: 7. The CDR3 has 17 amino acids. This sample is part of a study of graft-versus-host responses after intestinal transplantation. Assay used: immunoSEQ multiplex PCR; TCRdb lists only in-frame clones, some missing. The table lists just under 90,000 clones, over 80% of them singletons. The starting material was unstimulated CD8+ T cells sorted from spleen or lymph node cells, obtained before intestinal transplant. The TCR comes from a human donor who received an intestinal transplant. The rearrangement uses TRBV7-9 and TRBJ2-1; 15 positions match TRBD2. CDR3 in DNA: TGTGCCAGCAGCGCGGGGACTAGCGGGGGGCCTCACAATGAGCAGTTCTTC. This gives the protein CASSAGTSGGPHNEQFF.